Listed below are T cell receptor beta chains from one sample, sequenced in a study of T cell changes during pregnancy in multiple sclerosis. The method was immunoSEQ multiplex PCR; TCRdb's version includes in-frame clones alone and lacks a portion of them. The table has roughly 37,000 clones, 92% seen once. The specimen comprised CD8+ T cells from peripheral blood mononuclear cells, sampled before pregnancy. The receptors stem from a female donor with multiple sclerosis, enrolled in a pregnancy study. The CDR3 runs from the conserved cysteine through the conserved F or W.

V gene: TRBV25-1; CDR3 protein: CASSEVGTAGNQPQHF
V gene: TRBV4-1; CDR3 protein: CASSQVYTGGELFF
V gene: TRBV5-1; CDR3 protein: CASSPRDREWNTEAFF
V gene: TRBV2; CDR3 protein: CASRPTTALSGNTIYF
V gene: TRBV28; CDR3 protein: CASGGPSNEQFF
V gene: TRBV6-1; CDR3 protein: CASSDWKSGASYNEQFF
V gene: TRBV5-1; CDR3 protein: CASSLSGTLLNEQYF
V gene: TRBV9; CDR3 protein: CASSVDRTDFSGANVLTF
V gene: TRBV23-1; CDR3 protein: CASSQSKGQGVGQPQHF
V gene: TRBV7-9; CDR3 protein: CASSSPFDRDPYEQYF
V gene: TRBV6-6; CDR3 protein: CASSLLESVYTDTQYF
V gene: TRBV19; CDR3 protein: CASSIGGGVGVGNQPQHF
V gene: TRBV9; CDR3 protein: CASSGGTGDRRTGNTIYF
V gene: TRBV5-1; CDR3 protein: CASSFGGDTEAFF
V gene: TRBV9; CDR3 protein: CASSPSTGGGYEQYF
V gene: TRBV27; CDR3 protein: CASSFSQGGNEQYF
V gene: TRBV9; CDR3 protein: CASSGQGNTGELFF
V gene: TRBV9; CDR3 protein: CASSVTSGQEQYF
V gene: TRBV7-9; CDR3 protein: CASSLVPIEDYNEQFF
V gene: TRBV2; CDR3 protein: CATLFGGTQYF
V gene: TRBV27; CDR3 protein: CASSLSHGGDTQYF
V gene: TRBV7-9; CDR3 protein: CASSSRDSSNQPQHF